The 17 T cell receptor beta chains below all came from one sample that was sequenced in a study of cytomegalovirus exposure and HLA in healthy donors. A multiplex PCR was run with 60 Vbeta primers and 13 Jbeta primers. Assay: immunoSEQ multiplex PCR; the TCRdb copy retains only in-frame clones and omits some. Of 100,000 to 150,000 clones detected, more than 65% appear once; the ten largest clones hold roughly 3.5%. The source material was PBMCs. Receptor source: a human donor in good health.

There are a few counts of this clone. V is TRBV7-8 and J is TRBJ1-1; no clear D. V lost 1 base and J 1 base, leaving 7 bases between the germline ends. Germline CDR1 SGHVS, CDR2 FQNEAQ. The CDR3 has 14 amino acids. As DNA, the CDR3 is TGTGCCAGCAGCTTAGGGGCATGGAACACTGAAGCTTTCTTT. Its translation: CASSLGAWNTEAFF.

CDR3 coding DNA: TGTGCCTGGAGTGTGGGACAGGGGTTACAAGAGACCCAGTACTTC. Translated: CAWSVGQGLQETQYF. The rearrangement joins TRBV30 to TRBJ2-5, with 10 nucleotides matching TRBD1. V lost 0 bases, J lost 2 bases, and 3 bases stayed unmatched. This CDR3 region has 15 residues. Germline values: CDR1 GTSNPN, CDR2 SVGIG (reference sequence).

The V gene is TRBV6-1, the J gene TRBJ2-7; TRBD2 agrees at 13 bases. Germline values: CDR1 MNHNS, CDR2 SASEGT. The CDR3 runs 15 residues. V lost 4 bases, J lost 4 bases, and 4 bases stayed unmatched. The chain's CDR3 is CASSALGLAGYEQYF. As DNA, the CDR3 is TGTGCCAGCAGTGCCTTGGGACTAGCGGGATACGAGCAGTACTTC.

V is TRBV5-1 and J is TRBJ1-2, with D possibly matching TRBD1 (6 bases). The CDR3 consists of 15 residues. Germline lookup yields CDR1 SGHRS and CDR2 YFSETQ. V lost 0 bases, J lost 8 bases, and 17 bases lay in between. CDR3 amino acids: CASSLAAGASRGYTF. As DNA, the CDR3 is TGCGCCAGCAGCTTGGCCGCGGGGGCGTCGAGGGGCTACACCTTC.

The CDR3 loop reads CASSSSLAVSYEQYF. The CDR3 DNA sequence: TGTGCCAGCAGTTCATCCCTAGCCGTCTCCTACGAGCAGTACTTC. V usage is TRBV27 and J usage is TRBJ2-7; a possible D gene is TRBD2 (5 bases). Trimming shortened V by 4 bases and J by 0 bases, and 13 bases separated the two germline ends. Germline-derived CDR1 and CDR2 are MNHEY and SMNVEV (reference sequence). The CDR3 extends over 15 amino acids.

The chain has TRBV2 and TRBJ2-1; D call uncertain. Germline V lookup: CDR1 SNHLY, CDR2 FYNNEI. Trimming removed 4 bases at V and 5 bases at J, with 3 bases between. The CDR3 contains 11 residues. The CDR3 loop is CASSVDNEQFF. The DNA of the CDR3 is TGTGCCAGCAGTGTAGACAATGAGCAGTTCTTC.

This rearrangement joins TRBV15 to TRBJ1-6; 8 bases are shared with TRBD1. V was clipped by 5 bases and J by 5 bases; unmatched bases: 11. The CDR3 contains 17 residues. Germline assignment: CDR1 LNHNV and CDR2 YYDKDF (reference sequence). The CDR3 loop reads CATSGHRGSAHNSPLHF. The DNA for the CDR3 is TGTGCCACCAGCGGACACAGGGGGTCGGCTCATAATTCACCCCTCCACTTT.

The V gene is TRBV11-2, the J gene TRBJ2-5, with 9 bases matching TRBD2. This CDR3 has 15 residues. J gave up 3 bases and V 5 bases, and 7 bases lay outside the gene matches. Germline values: CDR1 SGHAT, CDR2 FQNNGV. The CDR3 is CASSPRASGEETQYF. CDR3 in DNA: TGTGCCAGCAGCCCTCGGGCTAGCGGGGAAGAGACCCAGTACTTC.

The V gene is TRBV21-1, the J gene TRBJ2-7; TRBD2 is the table's D call, not checked against the DNA. TRBV21-1 has pseudogene status. This CDR3 is 19 amino acids long. CDR3 amino acids: CASSKYQGLAGAPSYEQYF. As DNA, the CDR3 is TGTGCCAGCAGCAAATACCAGGGACTAGCGGGAGCCCCCTCCTACGAGCAGTACTTC.

This clone was counted between two and nine times. The chain couples TRBV6-5 to TRBJ1-4, with D possibly TRBD1 on 6 matching bases. The germline V gene encodes CDR1 MNHEY and CDR2 SVGAGI. This CDR3 has 14 amino acids. V gave up 5 bases and J gave up 7 bases, with 14 bases separating them. The CDR3 loop reads CASSPDSFSEKLFF. The CDR3 DNA is TGTGCCAGCAGTCCGGACAGCTTTAGTGAAAAACTGTTTTTT.

V and J are TRBV27 and TRBJ2-5, with D perhaps TRBD1 (5 bases). This CDR3 comprises 13 residues. Looked up from germline, CDR1 is MNHEY and CDR2 is SMNVEV (reference sequence). V gave up 2 bases and J gave up 5 bases, with 9 bases separating them. The CDR3 loop is CASSLRQGETQYF. The DNA of the CDR3 is TGTGCCAGCAGTTTACGCCAGGGTGAGACCCAGTACTTC.

This clone was detected only a few times. The CDR3 DNA is TGTGCCAGCAGCCCCCACCGCGGGGCCAATGAGCAGTTCTTC. The encoded protein is CASSPHRGANEQFF. This chain connects TRBV9 to TRBJ2-1; D may be TRBD2 (6 bases). This CDR3 contains 14 residues. Germline V gives CDR1 SGDLS, CDR2 YYNGEE. Trimming removed 4 bases from V and 6 bases from J, with 14 bases in between.

The chain links TRBV6-5 to TRBJ2-7, with TRBD2 identical over 10 bases. The CDR3 contains 16 residues. The trim removed 2 bases at V and 0 bases at J, leaving 4 bases unmatched. CDR1 is MNHEY, CDR2 SVGAGI, per germline. CDR3 loop: CASSYDTSGVSYEQYF. The CDR3 DNA reads as TGTGCCAGCAGTTACGACACTAGCGGGGTCTCCTACGAGCAGTACTTC.

The chain carries TRBV9 and TRBJ2-5, with a tentative D call TRBD2 (6 bases). The CDR3 consists of 15 residues. V was trimmed by 0 bases and J by 5 bases, leaving 14 bases between them. Germline V gives CDR1 SGDLS, CDR2 YYNGEE. The CDR3 DNA reads TGTGCCAGCAGCGTAGGTAGCGGAGTGGGGGAGACCCAGTACTTC. As protein: CASSVGSGVGETQYF.

This clone is a singleton in its sample. This sequence joins TRBV9 and TRBJ2-1, with 8 positions matching TRBD2. Losses at the gene ends were 0 bases for V and 6 bases for J; bases not matched to a gene: 11. Germline loops: CDR1 SGDLS, CDR2 YYNGEE. This CDR3 region has 17 residues. The CDR3 protein is CASSVEVQGLVGNEQFF. In DNA, the CDR3 is TGTGCCAGCAGCGTAGAGGTCCAGGGACTAGTGGGCAATGAGCAGTTCTTC.

The V and J genes are TRBV10-2 and TRBJ1-3; 10 bases are shared with TRBD1. The V gene's germline CDR1 is WSHSY and CDR2 SAAADI. V lost 4 bases and J lost 2; bases outside the gene matches: 8. The CDR3 has 17 residues. CDR3 DNA sequence: TGCGCCAGCAGTGTGAGACAGGGGGCTATCCCTGGAAACACCATATATTTT. Translated, it gives CASSVRQGAIPGNTIYF.

This clone was seen only a few times. The chain couples TRBV28 to TRBJ1-5; D unclear. Looked up from germline, CDR1 is MDHEN and CDR2 is SYDVKM. The CDR3 totals 16 residues. Between the trimmed V and J ends, which lost 2 bases and 7 bases, there was a span of 18 bases. CDR3: CASSLQEDGLNQPQHF. The CDR3, as DNA: TGTGCCAGCAGTTTACAGGAGGACGGCTTGAACCAGCCCCAGCATTTT.